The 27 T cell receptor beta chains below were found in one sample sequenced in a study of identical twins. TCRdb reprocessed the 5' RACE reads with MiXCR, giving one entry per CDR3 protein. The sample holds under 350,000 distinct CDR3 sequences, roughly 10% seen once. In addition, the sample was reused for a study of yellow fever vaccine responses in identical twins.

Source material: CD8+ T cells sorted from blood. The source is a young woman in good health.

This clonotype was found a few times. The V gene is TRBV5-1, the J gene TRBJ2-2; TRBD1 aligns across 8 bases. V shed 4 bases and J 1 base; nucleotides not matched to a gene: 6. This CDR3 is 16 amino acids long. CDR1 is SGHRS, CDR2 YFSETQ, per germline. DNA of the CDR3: TGCGCCAGCAGCCTTTTGGGGACAGGGAACACCGGGGAGCTGTTTTTT. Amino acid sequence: CASSLLGTGNTGELFF.

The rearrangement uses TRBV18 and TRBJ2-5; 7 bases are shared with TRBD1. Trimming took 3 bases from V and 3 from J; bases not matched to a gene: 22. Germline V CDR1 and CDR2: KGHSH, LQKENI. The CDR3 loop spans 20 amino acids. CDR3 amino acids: CASSPPNVSGDRKEEETQYF. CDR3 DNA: TGTGCCAGCTCACCCCCAAACGTGAGTGGGGACAGAAAGGAAGAAGAGACCCAGTACTTC.

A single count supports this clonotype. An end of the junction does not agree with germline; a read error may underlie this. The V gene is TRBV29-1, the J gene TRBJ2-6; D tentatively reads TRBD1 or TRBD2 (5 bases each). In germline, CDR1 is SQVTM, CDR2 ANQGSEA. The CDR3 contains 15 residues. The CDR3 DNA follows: TGCAGCGTTGATTCGTCTAGCTCTGGGGCCATCGTCCTGACTTTC. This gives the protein CSVDSSSSGAIVLTF.

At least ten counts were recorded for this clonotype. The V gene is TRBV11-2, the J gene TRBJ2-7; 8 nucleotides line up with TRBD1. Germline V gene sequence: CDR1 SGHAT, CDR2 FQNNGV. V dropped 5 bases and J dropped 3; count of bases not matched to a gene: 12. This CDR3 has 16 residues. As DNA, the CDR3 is TGTGCCAGCAGCACTCATAGGACAGGGTGGTACTACGAGCAGTACTTC. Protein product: CASSTHRTGWYYEQYF.

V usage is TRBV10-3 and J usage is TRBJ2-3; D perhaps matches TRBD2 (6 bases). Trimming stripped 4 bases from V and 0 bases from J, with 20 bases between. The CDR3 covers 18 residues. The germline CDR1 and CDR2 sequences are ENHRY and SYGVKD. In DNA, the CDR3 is TGTGCCATCAGTGGGGACTTGTACGGATCTTCTAGCACAGATACGCAGTATTTT. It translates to CAISGDLYGSSSTDTQYF.

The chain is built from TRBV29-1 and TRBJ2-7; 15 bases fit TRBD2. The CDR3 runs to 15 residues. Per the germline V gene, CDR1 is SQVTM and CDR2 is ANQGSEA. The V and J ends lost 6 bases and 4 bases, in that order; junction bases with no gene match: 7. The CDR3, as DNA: TGCAGCGTCGAACATGGGACTAGCGGGAGGTACGAGCAGTACTTC. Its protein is CSVEHGTSGRYEQYF.

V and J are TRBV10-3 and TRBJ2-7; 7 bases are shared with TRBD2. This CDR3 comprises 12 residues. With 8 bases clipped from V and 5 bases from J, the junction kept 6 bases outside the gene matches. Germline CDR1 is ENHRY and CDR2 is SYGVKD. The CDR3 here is CAIGGGRDEQYF. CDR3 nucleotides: TGTGCCATCGGGGGGGGTCGGGACGAGCAGTACTTC.

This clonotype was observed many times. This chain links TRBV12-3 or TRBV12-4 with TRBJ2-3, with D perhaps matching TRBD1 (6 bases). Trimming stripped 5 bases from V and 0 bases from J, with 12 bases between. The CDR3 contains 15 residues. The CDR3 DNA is TGTGCCAGCAGTCCTCGGGACACAAGCACAGATACGCAGTATTTT. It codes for CASSPRDTSTDTQYF.

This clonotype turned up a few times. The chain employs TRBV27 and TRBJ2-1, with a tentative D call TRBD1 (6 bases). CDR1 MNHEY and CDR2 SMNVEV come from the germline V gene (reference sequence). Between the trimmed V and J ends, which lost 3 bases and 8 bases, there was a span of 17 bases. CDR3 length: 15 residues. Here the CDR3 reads CASSLGASRIHEQFF. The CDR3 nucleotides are TGTGCCAGCAGTTTGGGGGCGAGTAGGATCCATGAGCAGTTCTTC.

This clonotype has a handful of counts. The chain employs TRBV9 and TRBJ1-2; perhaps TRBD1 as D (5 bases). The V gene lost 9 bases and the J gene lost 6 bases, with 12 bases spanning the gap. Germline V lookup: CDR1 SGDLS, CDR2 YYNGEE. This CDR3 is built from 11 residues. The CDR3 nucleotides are TGTGCCACCACGGGGGTGGATGGCTACACCTTC. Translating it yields CATTGVDGYTF. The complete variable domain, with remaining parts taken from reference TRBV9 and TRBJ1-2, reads DSGVTQTPKHLITATGQRVTLRCSPRSGDLSVYWYQQSLDQGLQFLIQYYNGEERAKGNILERFSAQQFPDLHSELNLSSLELGDSALYFCATTGVDGYTFGSGTRLTVV.

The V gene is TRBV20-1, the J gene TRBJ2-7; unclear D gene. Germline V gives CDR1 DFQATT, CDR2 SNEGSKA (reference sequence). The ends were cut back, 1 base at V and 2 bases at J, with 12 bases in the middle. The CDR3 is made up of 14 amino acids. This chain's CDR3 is CSARGHSNAYEQYF. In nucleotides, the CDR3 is TGCAGTGCTAGAGGACACTCAAATGCCTACGAGCAGTACTTC.

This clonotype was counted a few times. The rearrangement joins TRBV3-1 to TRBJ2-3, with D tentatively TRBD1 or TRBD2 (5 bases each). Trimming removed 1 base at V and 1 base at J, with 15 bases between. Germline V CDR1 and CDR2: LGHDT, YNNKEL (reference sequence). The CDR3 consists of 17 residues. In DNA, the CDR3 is TGTGCCAGCAGCCAAGCCAGGGACCGAGGGGGCACAGATACGCAGTATTTT. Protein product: CASSQARDRGGTDTQYF.

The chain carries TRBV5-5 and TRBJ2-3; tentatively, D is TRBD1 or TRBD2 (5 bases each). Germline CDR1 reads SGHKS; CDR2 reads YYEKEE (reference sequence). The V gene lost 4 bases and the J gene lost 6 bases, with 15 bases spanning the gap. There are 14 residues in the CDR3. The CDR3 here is CASSTGLGADTQYF. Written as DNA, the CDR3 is TGTGCCAGCAGCACCGGACTCGGGGCTGATACGCAGTATTTT.

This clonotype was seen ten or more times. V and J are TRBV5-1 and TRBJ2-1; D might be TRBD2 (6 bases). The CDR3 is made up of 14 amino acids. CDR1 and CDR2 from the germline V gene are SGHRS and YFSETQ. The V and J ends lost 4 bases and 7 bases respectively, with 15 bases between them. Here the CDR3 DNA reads TGCGCCAGCAGCATGACCGGGACTCCGAATGAGCAGTTCTTC. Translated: CASSMTGTPNEQFF.

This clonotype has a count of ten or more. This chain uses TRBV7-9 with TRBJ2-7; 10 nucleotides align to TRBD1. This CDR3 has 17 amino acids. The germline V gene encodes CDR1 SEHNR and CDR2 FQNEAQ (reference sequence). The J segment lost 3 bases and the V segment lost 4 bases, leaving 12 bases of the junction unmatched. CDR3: CASSSAVRDRGDYEQYF. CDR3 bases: TGTGCCAGCAGCTCCGCGGTCAGGGACAGGGGAGACTACGAGCAGTACTTC.

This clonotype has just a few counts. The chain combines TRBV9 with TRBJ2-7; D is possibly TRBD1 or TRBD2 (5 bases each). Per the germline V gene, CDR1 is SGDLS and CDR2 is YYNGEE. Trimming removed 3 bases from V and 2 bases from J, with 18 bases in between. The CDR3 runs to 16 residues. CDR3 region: CASSATFRDGPYEQYF. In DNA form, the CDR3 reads TGTGCCAGCAGCGCAACGTTCCGGGACGGACCCTACGAGCAGTACTTC.

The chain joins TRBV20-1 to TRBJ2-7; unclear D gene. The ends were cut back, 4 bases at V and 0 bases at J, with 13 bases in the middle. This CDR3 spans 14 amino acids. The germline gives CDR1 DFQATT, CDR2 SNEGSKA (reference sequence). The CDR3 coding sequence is TGCAGTGCTATCCCCTCAGGAAGCTCCTACGAGCAGTACTTC. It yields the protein CSAIPSGSSYEQYF.

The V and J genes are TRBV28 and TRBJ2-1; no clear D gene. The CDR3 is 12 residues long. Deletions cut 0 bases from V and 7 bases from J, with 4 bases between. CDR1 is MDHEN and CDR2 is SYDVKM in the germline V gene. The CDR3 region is CASSLWTNEQFF. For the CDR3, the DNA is TGTGCCAGCAGTTTATGGACTAATGAGCAGTTCTTC.

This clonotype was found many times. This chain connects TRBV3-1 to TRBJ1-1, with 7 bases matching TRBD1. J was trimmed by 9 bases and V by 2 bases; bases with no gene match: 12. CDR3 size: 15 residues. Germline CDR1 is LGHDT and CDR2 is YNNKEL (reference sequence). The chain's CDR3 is CASSQWRQGVLQAFF. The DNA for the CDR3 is TGTGCCAGCAGCCAATGGCGCCAGGGGGTCCTGCAAGCTTTCTTT.

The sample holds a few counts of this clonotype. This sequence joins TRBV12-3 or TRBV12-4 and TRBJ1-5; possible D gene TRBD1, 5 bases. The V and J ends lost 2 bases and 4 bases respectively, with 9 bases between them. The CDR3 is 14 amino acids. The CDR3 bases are TGTGCCAGCAGTTTATCTTCAGGGAATCAGCCCCAGCATTTT. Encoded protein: CASSLSSGNQPQHF.

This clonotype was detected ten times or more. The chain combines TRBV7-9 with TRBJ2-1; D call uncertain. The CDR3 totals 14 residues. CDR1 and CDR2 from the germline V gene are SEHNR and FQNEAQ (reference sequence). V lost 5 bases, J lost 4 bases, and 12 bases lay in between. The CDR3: CASSPRLAYNEQFF. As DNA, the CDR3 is TGTGCCAGCAGCCCGCGACTGGCGTACAATGAGCAGTTCTTC.

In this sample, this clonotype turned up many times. Written as DNA, the CDR3 is TGCGCCAGCAGCCAAGATTACCCCGGGATTACCTCCTACGAGCAGTACTTC. Translation gives CASSQDYPGITSYEQYF. The V call is TRBV4-3, the J call TRBJ2-7; weak D call: TRBD2 (5 bases). V was shortened by 0 bases and J by 0 bases, with 15 bases between the two germline ends. This CDR3 region has 17 residues. The germline V gene encodes CDR1 LGHNA and CDR2 YSLEER.

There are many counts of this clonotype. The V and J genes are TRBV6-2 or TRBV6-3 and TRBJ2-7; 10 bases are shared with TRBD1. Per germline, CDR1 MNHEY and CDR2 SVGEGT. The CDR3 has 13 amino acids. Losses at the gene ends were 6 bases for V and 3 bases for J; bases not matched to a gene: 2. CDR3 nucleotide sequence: TGTGCCAGCAGCGACAGGGGGCTCTACGAGCAGTACTTC. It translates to CASSDRGLYEQYF.

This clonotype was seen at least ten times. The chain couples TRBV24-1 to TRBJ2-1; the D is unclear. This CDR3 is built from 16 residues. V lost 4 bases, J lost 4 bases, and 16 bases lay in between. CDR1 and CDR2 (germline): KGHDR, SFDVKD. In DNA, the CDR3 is TGTGCCACCAGTGACGTGACCTCCCCCCCATACAATGAGCAGTTCTTC. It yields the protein CATSDVTSPPYNEQFF.

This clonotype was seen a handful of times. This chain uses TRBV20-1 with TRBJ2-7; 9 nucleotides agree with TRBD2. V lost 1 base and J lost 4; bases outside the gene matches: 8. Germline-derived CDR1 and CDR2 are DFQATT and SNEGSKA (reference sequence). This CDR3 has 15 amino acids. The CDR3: CSARALAGDWYEQYF. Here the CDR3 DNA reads TGCAGTGCTAGAGCTTTAGCGGGAGATTGGTACGAGCAGTACTTC.

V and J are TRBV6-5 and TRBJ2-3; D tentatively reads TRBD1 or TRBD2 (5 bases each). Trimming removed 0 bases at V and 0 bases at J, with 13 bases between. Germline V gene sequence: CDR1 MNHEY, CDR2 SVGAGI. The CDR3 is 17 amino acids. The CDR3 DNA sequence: TGTGCCAGCAGTTACTCGCAGTACGGGGCTAGCACAGATACGCAGTATTTT. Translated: CASSYSQYGASTDTQYF.

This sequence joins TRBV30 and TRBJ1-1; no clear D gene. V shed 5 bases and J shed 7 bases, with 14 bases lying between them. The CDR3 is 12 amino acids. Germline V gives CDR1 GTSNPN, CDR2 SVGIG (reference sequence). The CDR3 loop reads CAWGAGNREAFF. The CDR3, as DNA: TGTGCCTGGGGTGCGGGGAATCGTGAAGCTTTCTTT. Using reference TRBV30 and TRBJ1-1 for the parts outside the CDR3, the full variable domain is SQTIHQWPATLVQPVGSPLSLECTVEGTSNPNLYWYRQAAGRGLQLLFYSVGIGQISSEVPQNLSASRPQDRQFILSSKKLLLSDSGFYLCAWGAGNREAFFGQGTRLTVV.